This T cell receptor beta chain was observed in a study of cytomegalovirus exposure and HLA in healthy donors. Study at large: The study placed about 81% of its 398 genotyped donors in the Caucasian-associated ancestry cluster.

As concerns this clone: Its antigen is as yet unknown.

PCR primers comprised 60 Vbeta and 13 Jbeta primers. Data came from immunoSEQ multiplex PCR; TCRdb stores just in-frame clones and leaves some out. The repertoire holds about 93,000 clones, with approximately 60% as singletons. Regarding the study as a whole: Accounts indicate the classifier identified cytomegalovirus status with strong specificity and sensitivity.

The TCR was taken from a boy between 10 and 17 years old in good health and CMV-seropositive. Sequenced material: PBMCs.

The CDR3 sequence: CASSYSGGARDEQYF. The CDR3 DNA sequence: TGTGCCAGCAGTTACTCAGGGGGGGCTAGGGACGAGCAGTACTTC. The chain recombines TRBV6-6 with TRBJ2-7; D perhaps matches TRBD2 (7 bases). V was cut by 0 bases and J by 5 bases, with 14 bases left in between. CDR1 is MNHNY, CDR2 SVGAGI, per germline (reference sequence). The length of the CDR3 is 15 residues.